This T cell receptor beta chain was profiled in a study of shared clonotypes between healthy human individuals. Of note for this clone: Other DNA sequences in the sample encode the same CDR3.

J was trimmed by 3 bases and V by 5 bases; bases with no gene match: 7. Germline values: CDR1 SGHNT, CDR2 YENEEA. This CDR3 is built from 15 residues. Assay used: immunoSEQ multiplex PCR; TCRdb lists only in-frame clones, some missing. Of around 2,000,000 clones detected, 85% to 95% appear once; the ten largest clones hold around 0.13%. Sequenced: naive CD4+ T cells sorted from blood. The subset denotes: CD45RA+ positively selected. This TCR came from a young man in good health. The chain combines TRBV11-3 with TRBJ2-1; 7 nucleotides align to TRBD1. CDR3 coding DNA: TGTGCCAGCAGCCCAAGACAGGGTAGCTACAATGAGCAGTTCTTC. This sequence encodes CASSPRQGSYNEQFF.